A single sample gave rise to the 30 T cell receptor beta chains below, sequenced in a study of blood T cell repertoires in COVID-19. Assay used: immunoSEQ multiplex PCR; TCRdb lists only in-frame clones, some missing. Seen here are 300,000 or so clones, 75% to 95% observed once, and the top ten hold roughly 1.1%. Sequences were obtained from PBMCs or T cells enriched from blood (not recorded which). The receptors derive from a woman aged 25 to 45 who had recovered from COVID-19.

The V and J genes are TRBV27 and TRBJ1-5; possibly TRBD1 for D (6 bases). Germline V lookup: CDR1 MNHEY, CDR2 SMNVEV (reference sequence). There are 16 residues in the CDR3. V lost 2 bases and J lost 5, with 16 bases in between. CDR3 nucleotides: TGTGCCAGCAGTTTAACCCGGGACACATCTTATCAGCCCCAGCATTTT. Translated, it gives CASSLTRDTSYQPQHF.

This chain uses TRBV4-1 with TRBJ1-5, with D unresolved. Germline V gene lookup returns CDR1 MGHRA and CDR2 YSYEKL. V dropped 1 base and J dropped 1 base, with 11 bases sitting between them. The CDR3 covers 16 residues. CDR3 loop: CASSQVRGGSNQPQHF. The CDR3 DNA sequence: TGCGCCAGCAGCCAAGTACGGGGTGGGAGCAATCAGCCCCAGCATTTT.

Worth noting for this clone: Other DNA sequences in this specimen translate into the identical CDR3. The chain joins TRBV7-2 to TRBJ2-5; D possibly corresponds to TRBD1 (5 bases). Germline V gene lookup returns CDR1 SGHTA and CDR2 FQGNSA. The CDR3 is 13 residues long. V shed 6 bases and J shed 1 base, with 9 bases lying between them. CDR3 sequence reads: CASSAGLQETQYF. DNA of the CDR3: TGTGCCAGCAGTGCAGGGCTCCAAGAGACCCAGTACTTC.

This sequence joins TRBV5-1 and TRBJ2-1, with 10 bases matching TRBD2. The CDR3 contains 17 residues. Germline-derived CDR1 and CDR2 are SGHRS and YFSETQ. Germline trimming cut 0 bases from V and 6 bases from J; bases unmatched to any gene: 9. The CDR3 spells CASSLEGAGGLGNEQFF. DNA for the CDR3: TGCGCCAGCAGCTTGGAGGGAGCGGGAGGGCTGGGCAATGAGCAGTTCTTC.

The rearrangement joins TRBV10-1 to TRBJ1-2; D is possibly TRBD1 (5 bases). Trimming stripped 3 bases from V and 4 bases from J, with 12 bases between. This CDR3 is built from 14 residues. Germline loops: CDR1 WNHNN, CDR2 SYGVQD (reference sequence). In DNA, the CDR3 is TGCGCCAGCAGTGATGGGGGGATTCCCTATGGCTACACCTTC. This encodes CASSDGGIPYGYTF.

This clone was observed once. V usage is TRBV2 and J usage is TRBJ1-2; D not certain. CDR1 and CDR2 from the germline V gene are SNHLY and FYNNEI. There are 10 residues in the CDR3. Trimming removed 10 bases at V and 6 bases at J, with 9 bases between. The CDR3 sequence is CATRGDGYTF. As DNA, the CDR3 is TGTGCCACCAGAGGAGATGGCTACACCTTC.

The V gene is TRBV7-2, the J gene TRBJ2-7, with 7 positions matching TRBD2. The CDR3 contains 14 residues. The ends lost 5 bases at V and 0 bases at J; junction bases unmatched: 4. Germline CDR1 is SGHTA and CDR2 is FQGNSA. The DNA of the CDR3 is TGTGCCAGCAGCGTCCGGGACTACTCCTACGAGCAGTACTTC. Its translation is CASSVRDYSYEQYF.

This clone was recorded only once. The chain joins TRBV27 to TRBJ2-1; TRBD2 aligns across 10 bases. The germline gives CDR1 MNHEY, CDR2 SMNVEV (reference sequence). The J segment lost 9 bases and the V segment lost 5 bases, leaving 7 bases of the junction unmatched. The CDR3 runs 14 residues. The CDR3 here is CASSNLAGVREQFF. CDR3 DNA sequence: TGTGCCAGCAGTAATCTAGCGGGAGTCCGTGAGCAGTTCTTC.

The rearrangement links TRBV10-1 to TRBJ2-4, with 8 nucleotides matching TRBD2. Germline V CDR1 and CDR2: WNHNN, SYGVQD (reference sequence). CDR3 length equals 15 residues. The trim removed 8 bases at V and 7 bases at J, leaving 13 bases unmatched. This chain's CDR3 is CASSEGHREGNIQYF. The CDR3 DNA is TGCGCCAGCTCTGAGGGGCACCGGGAGGGGAACATTCAGTACTTC.

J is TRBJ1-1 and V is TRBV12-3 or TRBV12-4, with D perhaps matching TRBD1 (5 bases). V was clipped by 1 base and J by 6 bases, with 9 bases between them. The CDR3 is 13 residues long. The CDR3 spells CASSLGKGAEAFF. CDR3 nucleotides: TGTGCCAGCAGTTTAGGGAAAGGGGCTGAAGCTTTCTTT.

This CDR3 is CASSQVVGGPSLHF. CDR3 nucleotides: TGTGCCAGCAGCCAAGTAGTAGGGGGCCCTTCCCTCCACTTT. The rearrangement uses TRBV3-1 (or the pseudogene TRBV3-2) and TRBJ1-6; TRBD1 matches at 7 bases. The germline V gene has CDR1 LGHDT and CDR2 YNNKEL (reference sequence). V lost 1 base to trimming and J lost 14 bases; unmatched junction nucleotides: 8. CDR3 length: 14 residues.

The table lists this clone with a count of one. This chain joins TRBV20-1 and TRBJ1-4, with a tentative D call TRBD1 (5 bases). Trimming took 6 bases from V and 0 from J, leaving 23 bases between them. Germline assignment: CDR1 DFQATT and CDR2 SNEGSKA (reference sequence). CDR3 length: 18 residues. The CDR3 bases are TGCAGTGCCAGTGGGGGGGGAATCCCAGGTGCAACTAATGAAAAACTGTTTTTT. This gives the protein CSASGGGIPGATNEKLFF.

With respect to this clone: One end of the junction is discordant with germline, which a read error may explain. This chain's CDR3 is CASSMGQPTGELFF. CDR3 bases: TGTGCCAGCAGCATGGGACAGCCGACCGGCGAGCTGTTTTTT. J is TRBJ2-2 and V is TRBV9; 7 bases match TRBD1. This CDR3 is 14 amino acids long. Per the germline V gene, CDR1 is SGDLS and CDR2 is YYNGEE.

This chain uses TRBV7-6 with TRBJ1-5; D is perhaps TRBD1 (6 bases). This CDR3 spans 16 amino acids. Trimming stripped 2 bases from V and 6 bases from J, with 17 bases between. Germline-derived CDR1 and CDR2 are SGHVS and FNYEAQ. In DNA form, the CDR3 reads TGTGCCAGCAGCTTAAGTGGAAGCGGACAGAGTCAGCCCCAGCATTTT. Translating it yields CASSLSGSGQSQPQHF.

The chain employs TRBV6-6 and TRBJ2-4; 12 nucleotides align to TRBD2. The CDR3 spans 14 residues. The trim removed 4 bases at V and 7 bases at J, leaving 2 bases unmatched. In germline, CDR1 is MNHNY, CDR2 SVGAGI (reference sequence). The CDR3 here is CASSSGLAGNIQYF. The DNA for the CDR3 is TGTGCCAGCAGTTCCGGACTAGCGGGGAACATTCAGTACTTC.

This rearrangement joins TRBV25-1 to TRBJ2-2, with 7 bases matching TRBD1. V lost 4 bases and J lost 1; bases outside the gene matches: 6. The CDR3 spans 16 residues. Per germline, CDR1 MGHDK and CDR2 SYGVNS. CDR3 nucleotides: TGTGCCAGCAGTGTCCTACGGACAGGGAACACCGGGGAGCTGTTTTTT. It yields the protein CASSVLRTGNTGELFF.

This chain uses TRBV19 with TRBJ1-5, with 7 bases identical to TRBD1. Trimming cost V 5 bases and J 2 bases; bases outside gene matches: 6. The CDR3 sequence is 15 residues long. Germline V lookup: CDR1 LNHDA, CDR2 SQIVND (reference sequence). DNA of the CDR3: TGTGCCAGTAGTCTCACCGGGACAGGCAATCAGCCCCAGCATTTT. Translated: CASSLTGTGNQPQHF.

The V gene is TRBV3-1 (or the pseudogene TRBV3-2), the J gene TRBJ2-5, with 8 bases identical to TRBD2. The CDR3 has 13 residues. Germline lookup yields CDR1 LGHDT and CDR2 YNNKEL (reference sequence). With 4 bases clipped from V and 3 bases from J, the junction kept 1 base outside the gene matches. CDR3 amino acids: CASSLLAEETQYF. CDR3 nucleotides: TGTGCCAGCAGCCTACTAGCGGAAGAGACCCAGTACTTC.

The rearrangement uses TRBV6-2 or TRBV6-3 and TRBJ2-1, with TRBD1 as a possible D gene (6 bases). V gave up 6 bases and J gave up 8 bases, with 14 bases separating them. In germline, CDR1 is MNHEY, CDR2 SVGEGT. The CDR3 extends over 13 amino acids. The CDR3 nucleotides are TGTGCCAGCAGCGCTACAGGGCTCCATGAGCAGTTCTTC. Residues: CASSATGLHEQFF.

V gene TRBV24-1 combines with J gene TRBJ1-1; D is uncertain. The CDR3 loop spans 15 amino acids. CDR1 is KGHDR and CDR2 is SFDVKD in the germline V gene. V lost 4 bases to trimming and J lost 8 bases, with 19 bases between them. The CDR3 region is CATSDPYQEGGEAFF. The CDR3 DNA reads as TGTGCCACCAGTGACCCTTACCAGGAGGGCGGAGAAGCTTTCTTT.

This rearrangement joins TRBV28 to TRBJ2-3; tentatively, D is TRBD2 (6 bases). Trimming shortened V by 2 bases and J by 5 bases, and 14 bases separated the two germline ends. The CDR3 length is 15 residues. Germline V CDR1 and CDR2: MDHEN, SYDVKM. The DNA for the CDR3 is TGTGCCAGCAGTTTAAGAGGGGACTTGGTAGATACGCAGTATTTT. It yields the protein CASSLRGDLVDTQYF.

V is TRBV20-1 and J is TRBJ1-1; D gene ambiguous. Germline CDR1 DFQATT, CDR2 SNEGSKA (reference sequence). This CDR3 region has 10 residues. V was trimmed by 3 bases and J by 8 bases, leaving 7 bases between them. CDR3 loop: CSARKEEAFF. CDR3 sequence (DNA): TGCAGTGCTAGGAAGGAGGAAGCTTTCTTT.

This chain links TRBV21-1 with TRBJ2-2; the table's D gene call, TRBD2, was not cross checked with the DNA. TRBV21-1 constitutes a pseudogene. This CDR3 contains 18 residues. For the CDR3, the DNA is TGTGCCAGCAGCAAAGGGGATAGCGGGCCTTCGGACACCGGGGAGCTGTTTTTT. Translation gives CASSKGDSGPSDTGELFF.

This CDR3 is CASSFDRNYGYTF. The DNA of the CDR3 is TGTGCCAGCAGCTTCGACAGAAACTATGGCTACACCTTC. The J gene is TRBJ1-2, the V gene TRBV7-2; a weak D match, TRBD1 (5 bases). V was shortened by 3 bases and J by 2 bases, with 7 bases between the two germline ends. This CDR3 is 13 amino acids long. Per the germline V gene, CDR1 is SGHTA and CDR2 is FQGNSA. Supplemented by reference TRBV7-2 and TRBJ1-2, the full variable domain reads GAGVSQSPSNKVTEKGKDVELRCDPISGHTALYWYRQSLGQGLEFLIYFQGNSAPDKSGLPSDRFSAERTGGSVSTLTIQRTQQEDSAVYLCASSFDRNYGYTFGSGTRLTVV.

The CDR3 sequence is CASSLGQAFKEAFF. CDR3 bases: TGCGCCAGCAGCTTGGGCCAGGCTTTCAAAGAAGCTTTCTTT. The rearrangement links TRBV5-1 to TRBJ1-1; D is uncertain. Germline V gene lookup returns CDR1 SGHRS and CDR2 YFSETQ. The V end lost 0 bases, the J end lost 8 bases, and 14 bases lay between the germline ends. The CDR3 extends over 14 amino acids.

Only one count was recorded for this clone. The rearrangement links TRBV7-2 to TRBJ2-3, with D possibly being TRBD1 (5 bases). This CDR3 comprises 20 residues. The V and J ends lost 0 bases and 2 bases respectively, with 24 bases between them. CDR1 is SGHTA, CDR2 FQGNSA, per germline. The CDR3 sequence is CASSLARLGPNGFYTDTQYF. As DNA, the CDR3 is TGTGCCAGCAGCTTAGCGCGCCTGGGGCCCAATGGGTTTTACACAGATACGCAGTATTTT.

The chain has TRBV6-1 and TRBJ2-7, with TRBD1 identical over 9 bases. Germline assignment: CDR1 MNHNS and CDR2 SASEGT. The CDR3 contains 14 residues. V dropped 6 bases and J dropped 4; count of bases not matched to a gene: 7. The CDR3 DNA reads TGTGCCAGCAGGTTGGGACAGGGTTTATACGAGCAGTACTTC. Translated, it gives CASRLGQGLYEQYF.

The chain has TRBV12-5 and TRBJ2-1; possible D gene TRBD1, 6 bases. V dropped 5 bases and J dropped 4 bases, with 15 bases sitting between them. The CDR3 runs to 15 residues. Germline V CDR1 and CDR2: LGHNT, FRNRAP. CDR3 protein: CASGIGGQTYNEQFF. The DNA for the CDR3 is TGTGCTAGTGGTATAGGAGGACAGACATACAATGAGCAGTTCTTC.

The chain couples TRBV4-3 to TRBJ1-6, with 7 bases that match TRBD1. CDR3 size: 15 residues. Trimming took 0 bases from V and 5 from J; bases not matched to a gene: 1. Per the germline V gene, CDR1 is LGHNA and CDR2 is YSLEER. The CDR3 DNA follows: TGCGCCAGCAGCCAAGAAGGGACAGATAATTCACCCCTCCACTTT. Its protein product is CASSQEGTDNSPLHF.

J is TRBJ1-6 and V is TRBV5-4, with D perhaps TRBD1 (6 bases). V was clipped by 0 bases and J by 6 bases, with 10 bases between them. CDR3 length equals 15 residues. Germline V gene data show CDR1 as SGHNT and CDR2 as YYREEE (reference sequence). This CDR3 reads CASSLGQEINSPLHF. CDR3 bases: TGTGCCAGCAGCTTGGGACAGGAGATTAATTCACCCCTCCACTTT.